The source of this TCR beta chain is a study of cytomegalovirus exposure and HLA in healthy donors. PCR primers comprised 60 Vbeta and 13 Jbeta primers. TCRdb's table, derived via immunoSEQ multiplex PCR, lists solely in-frame clones and lacks some. The sample has under 200,000 clones, 75% to 85% seen once. V gave up 9 bases and J gave up 9 bases, with 19 bases separating them. This CDR3 is 13 amino acids long. Per germline, CDR1 SGHNT and CDR2 YYREEE (reference sequence). The sequenced sample consisted of PBMCs. The chain is built from TRBV5-4 and TRBJ2-1, with a possible D match to TRBD1 (5 bases). This TCR was recovered from a woman between 45 and 65 years old in good health and CMV-seronegative. The CDR3 DNA follows: TGTGCCACCAAGACAGAGACGACGGGTGAGCAGTTCTTC. It is translated as CATKTETTGEQFF.